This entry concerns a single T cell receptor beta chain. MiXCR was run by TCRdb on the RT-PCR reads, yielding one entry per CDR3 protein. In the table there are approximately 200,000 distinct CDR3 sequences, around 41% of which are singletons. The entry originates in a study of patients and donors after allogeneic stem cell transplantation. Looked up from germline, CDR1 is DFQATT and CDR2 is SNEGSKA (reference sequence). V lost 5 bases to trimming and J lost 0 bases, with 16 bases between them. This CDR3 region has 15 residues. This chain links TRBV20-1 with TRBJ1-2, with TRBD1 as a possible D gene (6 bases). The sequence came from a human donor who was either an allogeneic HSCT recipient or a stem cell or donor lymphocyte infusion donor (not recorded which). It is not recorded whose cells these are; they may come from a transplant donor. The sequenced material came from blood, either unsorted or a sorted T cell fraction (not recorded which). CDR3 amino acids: CSAPDSRWSNYGYTF. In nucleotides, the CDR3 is TGCAGTGCTCCGGACAGCCGTTGGTCTAACTATGGCTACACCTTC.